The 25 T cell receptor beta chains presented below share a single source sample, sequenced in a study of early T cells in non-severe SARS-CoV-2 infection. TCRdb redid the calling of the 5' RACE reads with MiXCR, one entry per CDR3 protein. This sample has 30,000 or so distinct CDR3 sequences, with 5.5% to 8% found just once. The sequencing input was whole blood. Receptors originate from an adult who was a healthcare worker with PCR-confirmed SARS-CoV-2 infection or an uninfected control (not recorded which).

CDR3 region: CASSNSGTDTQYF. The CDR3 bases are TGTGCCAGCAGTAATAGCGGCACAGATACGCAGTATTTT. The chain joins TRBV6-2 or TRBV6-3 to TRBJ2-3, with D perhaps matching TRBD2 (5 bases). This CDR3 region has 13 residues. The V gene lost 5 bases and the J gene lost 1 base, with 7 bases spanning the gap. Looked up from germline, CDR1 is MNHEY and CDR2 is SVGEGT.

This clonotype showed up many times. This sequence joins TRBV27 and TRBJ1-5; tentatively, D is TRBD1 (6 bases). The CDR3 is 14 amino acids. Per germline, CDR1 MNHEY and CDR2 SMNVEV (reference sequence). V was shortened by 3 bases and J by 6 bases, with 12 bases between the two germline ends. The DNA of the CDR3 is TGTGCCAGCAGTTTTGGGACACCGCCTCAGCCCCAGCATTTT. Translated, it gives CASSFGTPPQPQHF.

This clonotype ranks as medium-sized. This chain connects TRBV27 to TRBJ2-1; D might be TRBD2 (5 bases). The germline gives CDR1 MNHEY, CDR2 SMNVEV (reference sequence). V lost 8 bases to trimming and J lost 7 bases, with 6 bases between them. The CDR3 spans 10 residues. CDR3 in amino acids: CASGGNEQFF. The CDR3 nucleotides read TGTGCCAGCGGAGGAAATGAGCAGTTCTTC.

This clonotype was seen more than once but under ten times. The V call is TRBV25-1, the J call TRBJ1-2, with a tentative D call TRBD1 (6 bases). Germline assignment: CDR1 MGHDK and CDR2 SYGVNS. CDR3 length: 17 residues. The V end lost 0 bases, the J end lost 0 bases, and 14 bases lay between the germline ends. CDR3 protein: CASSEYSGGATNYGYTF. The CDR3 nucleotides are TGTGCCAGCAGTGAATACAGCGGGGGGGCCACTAACTATGGCTACACCTTC.

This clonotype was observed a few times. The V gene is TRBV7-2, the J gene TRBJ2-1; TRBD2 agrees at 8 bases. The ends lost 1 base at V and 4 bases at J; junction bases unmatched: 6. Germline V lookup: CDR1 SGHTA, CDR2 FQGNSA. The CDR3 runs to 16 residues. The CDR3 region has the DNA TGTGCCAGCAGCTTAGGACTAGCGATAGGGTACAATGAGCAGTTCTTC. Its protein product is CASSLGLAIGYNEQFF.

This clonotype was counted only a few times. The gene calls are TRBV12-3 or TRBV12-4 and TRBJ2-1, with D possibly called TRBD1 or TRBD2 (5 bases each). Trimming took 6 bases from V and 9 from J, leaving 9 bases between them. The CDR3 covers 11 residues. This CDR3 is CASRGVAEQFF. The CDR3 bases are TGTGCCAGCAGGGGGGTGGCTGAGCAGTTCTTC.

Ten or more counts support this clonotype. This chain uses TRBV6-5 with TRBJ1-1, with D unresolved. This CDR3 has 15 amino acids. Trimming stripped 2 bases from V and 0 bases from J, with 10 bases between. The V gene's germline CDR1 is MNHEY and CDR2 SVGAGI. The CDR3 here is CASSYDSRMNTEAFF. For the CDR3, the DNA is TGTGCCAGCAGTTACGATTCCAGGATGAACACTGAAGCTTTCTTT.

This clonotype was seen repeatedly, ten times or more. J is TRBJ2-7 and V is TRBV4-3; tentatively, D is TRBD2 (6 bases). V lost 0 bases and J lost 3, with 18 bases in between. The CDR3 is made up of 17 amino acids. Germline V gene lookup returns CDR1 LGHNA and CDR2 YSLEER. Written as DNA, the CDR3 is TGCGCCAGCAGCCAAGATTATGGGCGGGCGGGGCGCTACGAGCAGTACTTC. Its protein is CASSQDYGRAGRYEQYF.

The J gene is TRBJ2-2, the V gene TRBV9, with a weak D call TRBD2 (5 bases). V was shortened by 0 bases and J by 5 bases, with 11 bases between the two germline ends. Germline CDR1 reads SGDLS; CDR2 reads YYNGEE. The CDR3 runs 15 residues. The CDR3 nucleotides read TGTGCCAGCAGCGTAGCAGGAGAGCGGACCGGGGAGCTGTTTTTT. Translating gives CASSVAGERTGELFF.

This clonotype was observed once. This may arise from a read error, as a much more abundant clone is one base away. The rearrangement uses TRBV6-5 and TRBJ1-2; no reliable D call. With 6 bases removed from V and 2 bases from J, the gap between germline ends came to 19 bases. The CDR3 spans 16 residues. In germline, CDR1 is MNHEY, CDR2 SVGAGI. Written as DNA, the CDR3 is TGTGCCAGCAGATCCTCCCTATTCCGGGAGAACTATGGCTACACCTTC. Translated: CASRSSLFRENYGYTF.

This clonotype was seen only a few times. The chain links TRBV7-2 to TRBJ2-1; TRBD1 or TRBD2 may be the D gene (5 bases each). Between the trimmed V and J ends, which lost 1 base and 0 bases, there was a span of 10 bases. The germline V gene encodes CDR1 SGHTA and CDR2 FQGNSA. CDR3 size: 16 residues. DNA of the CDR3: TGTGCCAGCAGCTTAGGATTCGGGACCTCCTACAATGAGCAGTTCTTC. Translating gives CASSLGFGTSYNEQFF.

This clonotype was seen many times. Written as DNA, the CDR3 is TGTGCCATCAGCCAACAGGGGGACAAAAACATTCAGTACTTC. It translates to CAISQQGDKNIQYF. The rearrangement links TRBV10-3 to TRBJ2-4; 8 bases agree with TRBD1. Germline V lookup: CDR1 ENHRY, CDR2 SYGVKD. CDR3 length equals 14 residues. V lost 6 bases, J lost 3 bases, and 4 bases stayed unmatched.

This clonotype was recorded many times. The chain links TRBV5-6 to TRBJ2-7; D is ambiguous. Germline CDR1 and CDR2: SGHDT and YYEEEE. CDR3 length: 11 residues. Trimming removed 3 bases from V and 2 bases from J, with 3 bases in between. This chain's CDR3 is CASSSTYEQYF. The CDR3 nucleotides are TGTGCCAGCAGCTCCACCTACGAGCAGTACTTC.

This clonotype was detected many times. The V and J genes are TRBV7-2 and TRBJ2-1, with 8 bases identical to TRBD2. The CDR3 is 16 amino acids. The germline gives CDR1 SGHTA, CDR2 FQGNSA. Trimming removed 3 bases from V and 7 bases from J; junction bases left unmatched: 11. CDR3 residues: CASSFEGLARGNEQFF. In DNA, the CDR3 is TGTGCCAGCAGCTTCGAAGGACTAGCTCGCGGAAATGAGCAGTTCTTC.

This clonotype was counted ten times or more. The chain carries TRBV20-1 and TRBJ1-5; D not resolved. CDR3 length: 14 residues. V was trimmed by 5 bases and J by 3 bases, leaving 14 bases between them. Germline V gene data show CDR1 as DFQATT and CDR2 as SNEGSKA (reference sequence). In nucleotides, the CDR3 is TGCAGTGCTTTCGACGGAGGAGCCAATCAGCCCCAGCATTTT. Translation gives CSAFDGGANQPQHF.

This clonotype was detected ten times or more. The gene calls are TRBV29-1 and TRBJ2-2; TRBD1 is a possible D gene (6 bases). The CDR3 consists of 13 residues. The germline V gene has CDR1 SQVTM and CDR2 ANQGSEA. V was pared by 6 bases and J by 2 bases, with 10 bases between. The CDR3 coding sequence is TGCAGCGTGAGGACAGATAACACCGGGGAGCTGTTTTTT. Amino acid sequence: CSVRTDNTGELFF.

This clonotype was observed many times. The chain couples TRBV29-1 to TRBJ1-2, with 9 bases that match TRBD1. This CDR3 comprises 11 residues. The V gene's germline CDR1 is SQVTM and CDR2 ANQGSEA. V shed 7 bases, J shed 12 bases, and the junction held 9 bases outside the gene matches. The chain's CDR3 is CSENRGRLDTF. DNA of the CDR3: TGCAGCGAGAACAGGGGGCGACTTGACACCTTC.

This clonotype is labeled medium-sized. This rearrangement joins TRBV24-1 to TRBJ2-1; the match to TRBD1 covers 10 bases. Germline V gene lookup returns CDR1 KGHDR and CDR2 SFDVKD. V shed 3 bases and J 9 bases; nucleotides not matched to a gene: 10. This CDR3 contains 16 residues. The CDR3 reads CATSDPGQGNMVEQFF. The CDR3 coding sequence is TGTGCCACCAGTGATCCGGGACAGGGGAATATGGTTGAGCAGTTCTTC.

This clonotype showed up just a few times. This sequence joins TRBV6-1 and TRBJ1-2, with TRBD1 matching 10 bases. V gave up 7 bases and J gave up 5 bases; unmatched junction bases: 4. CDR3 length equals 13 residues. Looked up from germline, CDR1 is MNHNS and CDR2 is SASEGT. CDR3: CASITGQGYGYTF. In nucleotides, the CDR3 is TGTGCCAGCATTACGGGACAGGGGTATGGCTACACCTTC.

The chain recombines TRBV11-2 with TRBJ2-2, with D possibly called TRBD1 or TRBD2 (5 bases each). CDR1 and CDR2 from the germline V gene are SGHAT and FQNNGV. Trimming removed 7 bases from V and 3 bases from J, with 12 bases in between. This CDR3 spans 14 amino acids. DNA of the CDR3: TGTGCCAGCACGGGACGGCCAGACACCGGGGAGCTGTTTTTT. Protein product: CASTGRPDTGELFF.

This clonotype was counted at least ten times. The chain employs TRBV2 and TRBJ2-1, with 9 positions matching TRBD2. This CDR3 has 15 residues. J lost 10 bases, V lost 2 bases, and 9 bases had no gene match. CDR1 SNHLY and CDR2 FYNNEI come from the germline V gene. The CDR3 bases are TGTGCCAGCAGTGAAAAATCTAGCGGGGCGGGAGAGCAGTTCTTC. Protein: CASSEKSSGAGEQFF.

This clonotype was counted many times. The CDR3 region has the DNA TGTGCCACCAGTGAGAAGGGGGCGGGTGCCAAAAACATTCAGTACTTC. It yields the protein CATSEKGAGAKNIQYF. This chain uses TRBV24-1 with TRBJ2-4; TRBD1 aligns across 7 bases. Germline CDR1 reads KGHDR; CDR2 reads SFDVKD. This CDR3 spans 16 amino acids. V dropped 4 bases and J dropped 1; count of bases not matched to a gene: 6.

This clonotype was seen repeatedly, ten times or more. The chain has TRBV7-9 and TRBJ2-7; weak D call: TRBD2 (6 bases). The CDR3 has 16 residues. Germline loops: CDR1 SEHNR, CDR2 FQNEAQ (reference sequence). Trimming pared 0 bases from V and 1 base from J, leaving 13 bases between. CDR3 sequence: CASSLASGLPSYEQYF. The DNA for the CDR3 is TGTGCCAGCAGCTTAGCTAGCGGACTACCTTCCTACGAGCAGTACTTC.

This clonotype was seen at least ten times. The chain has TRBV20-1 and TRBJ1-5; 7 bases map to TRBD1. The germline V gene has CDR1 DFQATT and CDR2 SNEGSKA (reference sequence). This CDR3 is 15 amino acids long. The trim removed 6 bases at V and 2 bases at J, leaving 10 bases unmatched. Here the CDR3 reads CSASKTGRGNQPQHF. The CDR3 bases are TGCAGTGCCAGTAAGACAGGGCGAGGCAATCAGCCCCAGCATTTT.

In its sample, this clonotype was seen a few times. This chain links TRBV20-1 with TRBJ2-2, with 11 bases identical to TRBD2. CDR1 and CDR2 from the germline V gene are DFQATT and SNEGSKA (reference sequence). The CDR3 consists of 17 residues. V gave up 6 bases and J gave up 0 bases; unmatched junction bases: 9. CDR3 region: CSAKTLAGGANTGELFF. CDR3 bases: TGCAGTGCCAAAACCCTAGCGGGAGGTGCGAACACCGGGGAGCTGTTTTTT.